This T cell receptor beta chain originates from a study of early T cells in non-severe SARS-CoV-2 infection. Study details: Sequencing input comprised bulk RNA from unsorted whole blood; chain pairing was not available.

This clonotype showed up many times. Its antigen is currently unknown. Attachment of unique molecular identifiers was made to individual cDNA molecules. One entry per CDR3 protein results from TCRdb running MiXCR on the 5' RACE reads. The sample records about 31,000 distinct CDR3 sequences, 7.1% being singletons. Overall study results and limits: A preference for anti-spike CD8 responses marked VDJdb matching, which missed private and CD4 specificities.

The sequence was collected from an adult who was a healthcare worker with PCR-confirmed SARS-CoV-2 infection or an uninfected control (not recorded which). Here the sequenced sample was whole blood, taken at baseline.

Here the CDR3 reads CSARDEGGGYGYTF. CDR3 in DNA: TGCAGTGCTAGAGATGAAGGGGGGGGCTATGGCTACACCTTC. J is TRBJ1-2 and V is TRBV20-1, with D possibly being TRBD1 (6 bases). Between the trimmed V and J ends, which lost 0 bases and 4 bases, there was a span of 12 bases. Germline V gene sequence: CDR1 DFQATT, CDR2 SNEGSKA (reference sequence). The CDR3 contains 14 residues.